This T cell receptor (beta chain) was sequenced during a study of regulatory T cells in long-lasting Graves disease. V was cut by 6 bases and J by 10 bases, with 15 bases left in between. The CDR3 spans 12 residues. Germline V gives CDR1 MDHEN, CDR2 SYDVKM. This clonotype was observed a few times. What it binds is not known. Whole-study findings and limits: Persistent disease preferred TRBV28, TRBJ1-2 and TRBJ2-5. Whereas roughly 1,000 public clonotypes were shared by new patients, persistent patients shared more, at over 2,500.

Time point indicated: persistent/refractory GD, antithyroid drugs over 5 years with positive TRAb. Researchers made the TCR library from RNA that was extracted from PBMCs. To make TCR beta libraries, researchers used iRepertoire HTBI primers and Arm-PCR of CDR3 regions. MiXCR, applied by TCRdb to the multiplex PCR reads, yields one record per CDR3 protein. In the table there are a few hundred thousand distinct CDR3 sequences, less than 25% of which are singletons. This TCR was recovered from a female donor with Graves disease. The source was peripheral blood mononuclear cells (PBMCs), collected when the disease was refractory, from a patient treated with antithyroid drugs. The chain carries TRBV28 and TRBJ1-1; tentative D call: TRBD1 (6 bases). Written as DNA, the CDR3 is TGTGCCAGCAGCCCCCACAGGGTTTCAGCTTTCTTT. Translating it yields CASSPHRVSAFF.